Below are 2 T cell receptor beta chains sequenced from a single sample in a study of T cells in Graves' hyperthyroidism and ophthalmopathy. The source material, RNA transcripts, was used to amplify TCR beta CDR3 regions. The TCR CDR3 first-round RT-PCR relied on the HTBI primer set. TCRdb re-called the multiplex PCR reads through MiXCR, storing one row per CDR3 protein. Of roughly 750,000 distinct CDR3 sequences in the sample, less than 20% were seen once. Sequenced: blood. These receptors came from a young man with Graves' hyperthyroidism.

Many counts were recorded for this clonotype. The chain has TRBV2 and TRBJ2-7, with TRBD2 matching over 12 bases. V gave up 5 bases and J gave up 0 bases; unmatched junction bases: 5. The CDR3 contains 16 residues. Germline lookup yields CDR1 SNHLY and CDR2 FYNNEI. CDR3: CASSYGLAGNSYEQYF. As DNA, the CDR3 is TGTGCCAGCAGTTACGGACTAGCGGGAAACTCCTACGAGCAGTACTTC.

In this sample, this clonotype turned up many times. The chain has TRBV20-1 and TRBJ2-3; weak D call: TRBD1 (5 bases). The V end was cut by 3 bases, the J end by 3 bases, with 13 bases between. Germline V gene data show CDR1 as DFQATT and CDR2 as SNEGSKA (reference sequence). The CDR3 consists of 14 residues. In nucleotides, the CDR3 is TGCAGTGCTAGTGTGGGGCTATTAACAGATACGCAGTATTTT. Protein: CSASVGLLTDTQYF.